The text below deals with one T cell receptor beta chain. The record originates from a study of cytomegalovirus exposure and HLA in healthy donors. The V and J ends lost 0 bases and 10 bases, in that order; junction bases with no gene match: 11. Germline CDR1 is SGHRS and CDR2 is YFSETQ. The CDR3 is 16 residues long. PCR involved 60 Vbeta and 13 Jbeta primers. Generated by immunoSEQ multiplex PCR, the TCRdb table keeps only in-frame clones and is missing some. The sample yields fewer than 250,000 clones, 82% seen once. Sequencing was done on a sample of PBMCs. The chain combines TRBV5-1 with TRBJ2-1, with TRBD2 matching over 9 bases. This clonotype was obtained from a man aged 40-50 years in good health and CMV-seropositive. CDR3 loop: CASSLGEREAGREQFF. CDR3 in DNA: TGCGCCAGCAGCTTGGGGGAGCGGGAGGCGGGAAGGGAGCAGTTCTTC.